This TCR beta chain was identified during a study of T cells in Graves' hyperthyroidism and ophthalmopathy. Broader study findings: Among thyroid clonotypes expanded above 0.001, most also appeared in blood. A median around six months before onset, the model predicted ophthalmopathy.

Researchers took RNA transcripts and amplified the TCR beta CDR3 regions from them. HTBI primers were used for first-round RT-PCR of the TCR CDR3. TCRdb itself ran the multiplex PCR reads through MiXCR, one entry per CDR3 protein. This table has more than 500,000 distinct CDR3 sequences, about 46% appearing once. The CDR3 contains 16 residues. Germline V lookup: CDR1 DFQATT, CDR2 SNEGSKA (reference sequence). Trimming pared 2 bases from V and 1 base from J, leaving 15 bases between. The table lists this clonotype with many counts. The antigen remains unidentified. This sequence was found in an adult woman with Graves' disease, either hyperthyroidism or ophthalmopathy (not recorded which). The sequenced sample consisted of peripheral blood or thyroid tissue (not recorded which). The rearrangement uses TRBV20-1 and TRBJ1-5, with D perhaps TRBD1 (5 bases). CDR3 sequence (DNA): TGCAGTGCTAGACCGCCAGGTGGGGCGAGCAATCAGCCCCAGCATTTT. Translated, it gives CSARPPGGASNQPQHF.